This T cell receptor beta chain derives from a study of blood T cell repertoires in COVID-19. For the study at large: PBMCs, B-cell-depleted T cells, or T cells were the source of the cDNA or gDNA that made up the material.

The CDR3 sequence is 13 residues long. The V and J ends lost 6 bases and 2 bases respectively, with 10 bases between them. Generated by immunoSEQ multiplex PCR, the TCRdb table keeps only in-frame clones and is missing some. The table shows 170,000 or so clones, with roughly 88% occurring only once. This receptor was identified in a woman aged 55-75 years with acute or convalescent COVID-19. This chain joins TRBV12-3 or TRBV12-4 and TRBJ2-5; a possible D gene is TRBD1 (5 bases). Sequences were obtained from peripheral blood. Written as DNA, the CDR3 is TGTGCCAGCAGCCCCCACAGGCAAGAGACCCAGTACTTC. Translation gives CASSPHRQETQYF.